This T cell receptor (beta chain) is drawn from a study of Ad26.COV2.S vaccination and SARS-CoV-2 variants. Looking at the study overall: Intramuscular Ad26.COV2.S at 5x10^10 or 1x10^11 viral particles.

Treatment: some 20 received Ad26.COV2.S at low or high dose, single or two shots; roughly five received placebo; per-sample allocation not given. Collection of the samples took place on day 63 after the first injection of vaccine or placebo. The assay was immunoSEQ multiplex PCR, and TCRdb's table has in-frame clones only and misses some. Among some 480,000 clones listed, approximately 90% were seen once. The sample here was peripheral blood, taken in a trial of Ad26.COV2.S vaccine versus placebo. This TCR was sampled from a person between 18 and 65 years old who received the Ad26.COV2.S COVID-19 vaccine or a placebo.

The CDR3 bases are TGTGCCAGTGGGATGAGCTCCTACAATGAGCAGTTCTTC. Translated, it gives CASGMSSYNEQFF. The chain is built from TRBV18 and TRBJ2-1, with D unclear. V was trimmed by 9 bases and J by 0 bases, leaving 9 bases between them. This CDR3 is 13 amino acids long. Germline CDR1 KGHSH, CDR2 LQKENI. Variable domain in full (rest from reference TRBV18 and TRBJ2-1): NAGVMQNPRHLVRRRGQEARLRCSPMKGHSHVYWYRQLPEEGLKFMVYLQKENIIDESGMPKERFSAEFPKEGPSILRIQQVVRGDSAAYFCASGMSSYNEQFFGPGTRLTVL.